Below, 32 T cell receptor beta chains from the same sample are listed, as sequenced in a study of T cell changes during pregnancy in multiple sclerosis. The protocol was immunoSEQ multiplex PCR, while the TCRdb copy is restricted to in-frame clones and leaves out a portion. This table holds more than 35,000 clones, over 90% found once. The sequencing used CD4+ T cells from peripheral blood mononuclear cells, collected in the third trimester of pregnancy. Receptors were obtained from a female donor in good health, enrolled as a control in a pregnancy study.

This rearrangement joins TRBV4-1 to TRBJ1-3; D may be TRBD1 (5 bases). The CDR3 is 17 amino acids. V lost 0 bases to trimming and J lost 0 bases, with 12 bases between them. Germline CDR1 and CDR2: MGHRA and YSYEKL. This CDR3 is CASSQDPGSYSGNTIYF. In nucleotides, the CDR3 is TGCGCCAGCAGCCAAGACCCAGGGTCCTACTCTGGAAACACCATATATTTT.

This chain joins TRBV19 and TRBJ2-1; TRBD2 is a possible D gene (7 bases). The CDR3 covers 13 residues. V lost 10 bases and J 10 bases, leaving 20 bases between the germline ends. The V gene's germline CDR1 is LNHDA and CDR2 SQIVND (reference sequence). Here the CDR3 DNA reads TGTGCCACTAGATGGGGGGGCCGGGGGGAGCAGTTCTTC. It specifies CATRWGGRGEQFF.

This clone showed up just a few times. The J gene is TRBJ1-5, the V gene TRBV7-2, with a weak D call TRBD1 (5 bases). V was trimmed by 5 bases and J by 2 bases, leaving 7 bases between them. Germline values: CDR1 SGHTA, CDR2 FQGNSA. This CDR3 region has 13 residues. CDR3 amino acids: CASSQQGNQPQHF. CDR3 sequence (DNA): TGTGCCAGCAGCCAACAGGGCAATCAGCCCCAGCATTTT.

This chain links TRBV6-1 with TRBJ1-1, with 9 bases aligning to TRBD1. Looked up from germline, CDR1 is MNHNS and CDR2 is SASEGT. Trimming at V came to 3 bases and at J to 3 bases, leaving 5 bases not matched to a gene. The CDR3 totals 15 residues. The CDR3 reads CASSDQTGGDTEAFF. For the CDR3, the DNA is TGTGCCAGCAGTGATCAGACAGGGGGGGACACTGAAGCTTTCTTT.

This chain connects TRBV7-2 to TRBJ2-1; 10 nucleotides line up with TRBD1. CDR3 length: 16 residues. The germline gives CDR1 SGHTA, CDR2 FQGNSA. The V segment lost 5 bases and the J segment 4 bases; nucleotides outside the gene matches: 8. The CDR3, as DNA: TGTGCCAGCAGCCCCATCCTGGGACAGGGGTACAATGAGCAGTTCTTC. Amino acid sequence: CASSPILGQGYNEQFF.

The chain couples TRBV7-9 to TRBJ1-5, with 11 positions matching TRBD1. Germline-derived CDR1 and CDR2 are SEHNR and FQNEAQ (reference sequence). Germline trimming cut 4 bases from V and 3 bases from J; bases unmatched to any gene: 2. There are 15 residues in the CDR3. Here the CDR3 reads CASSSGQGVNQPQHF. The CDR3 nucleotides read TGTGCCAGCAGCTCGGGACAGGGGGTCAATCAGCCCCAGCATTTT. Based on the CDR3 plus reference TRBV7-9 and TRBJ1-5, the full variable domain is DTGVSQNPRHKITKRGQNVTFRCDPISEHNRLYWYRQTLGQGPEFLTYFQNEAQLEKSRLLSDRFSAERPKGSFSTLEIQRTEQGDSAMYLCASSSGQGVNQPQHFGDGTRLSIL.

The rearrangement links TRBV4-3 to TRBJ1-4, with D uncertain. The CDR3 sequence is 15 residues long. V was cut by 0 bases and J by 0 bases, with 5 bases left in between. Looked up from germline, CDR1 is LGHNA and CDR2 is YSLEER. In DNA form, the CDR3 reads TGCGCCAGCAGCCAAGAGGCCGCAACTAATGAAAAACTGTTTTTT. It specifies CASSQEAATNEKLFF.

CDR3 region: CASSEPGGGHEKLFF. CDR3 DNA sequence: TGTGCCAGCAGCGAACCCGGAGGAGGCCATGAAAAACTGTTTTTT. The chain is built from TRBV25-1 and TRBJ1-4; the D is unclear. The CDR3 consists of 15 residues. Germline V gene lookup returns CDR1 MGHDK and CDR2 SYGVNS. V was clipped by 6 bases and J by 6 bases, with 17 bases between them.

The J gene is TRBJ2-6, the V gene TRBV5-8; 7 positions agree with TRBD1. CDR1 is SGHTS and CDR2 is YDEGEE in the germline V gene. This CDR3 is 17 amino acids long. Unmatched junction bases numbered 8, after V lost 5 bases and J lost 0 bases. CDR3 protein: CASSLGQFFSGANVLTF. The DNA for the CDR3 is TGTGCCAGCAGTCTGGGACAGTTCTTCTCTGGGGCCAACGTCCTGACTTTC.

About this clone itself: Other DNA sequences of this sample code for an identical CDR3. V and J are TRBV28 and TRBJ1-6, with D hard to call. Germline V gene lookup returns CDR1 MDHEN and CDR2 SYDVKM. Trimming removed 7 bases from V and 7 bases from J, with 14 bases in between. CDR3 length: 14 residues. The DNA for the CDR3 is TGTGCCAGCATTATTTCACTTAGCAATTCACCCCTCCACTTT. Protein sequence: CASIISLSNSPLHF.

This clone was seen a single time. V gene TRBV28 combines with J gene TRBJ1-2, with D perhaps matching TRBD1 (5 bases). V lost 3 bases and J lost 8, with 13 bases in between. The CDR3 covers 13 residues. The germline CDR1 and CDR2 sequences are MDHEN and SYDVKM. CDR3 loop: CASSFLRDFGYTF. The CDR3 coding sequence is TGTGCCAGCAGTTTCCTCAGGGACTTCGGCTACACCTTC.

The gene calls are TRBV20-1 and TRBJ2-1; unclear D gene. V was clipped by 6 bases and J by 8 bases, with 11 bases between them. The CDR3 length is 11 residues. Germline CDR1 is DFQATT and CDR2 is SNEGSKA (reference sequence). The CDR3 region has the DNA TGCAGTGCGAACAGTCTCCATGAGCAGTTCTTC. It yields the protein CSANSLHEQFF.

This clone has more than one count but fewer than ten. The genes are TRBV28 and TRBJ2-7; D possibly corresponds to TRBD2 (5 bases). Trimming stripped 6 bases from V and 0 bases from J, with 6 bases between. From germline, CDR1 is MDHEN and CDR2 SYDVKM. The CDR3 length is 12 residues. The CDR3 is CASREGSYEQYF. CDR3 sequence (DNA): TGTGCCAGCAGAGAGGGCTCCTACGAGCAGTACTTC.

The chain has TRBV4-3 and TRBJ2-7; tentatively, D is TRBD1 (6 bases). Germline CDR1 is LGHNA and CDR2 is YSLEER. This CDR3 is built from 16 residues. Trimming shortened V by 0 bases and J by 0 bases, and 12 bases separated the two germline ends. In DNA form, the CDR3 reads TGCGCCAGCAGCCAAGATCTTGGGGGCTCCTCCTACGAGCAGTACTTC. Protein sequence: CASSQDLGGSSYEQYF.

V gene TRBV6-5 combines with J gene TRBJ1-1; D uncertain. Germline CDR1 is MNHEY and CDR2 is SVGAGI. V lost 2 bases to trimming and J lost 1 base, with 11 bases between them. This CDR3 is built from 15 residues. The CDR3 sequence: CASSYKPGKNTEAFF. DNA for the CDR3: TGTGCCAGCAGTTACAAACCGGGAAAGAACACTGAAGCTTTCTTT.

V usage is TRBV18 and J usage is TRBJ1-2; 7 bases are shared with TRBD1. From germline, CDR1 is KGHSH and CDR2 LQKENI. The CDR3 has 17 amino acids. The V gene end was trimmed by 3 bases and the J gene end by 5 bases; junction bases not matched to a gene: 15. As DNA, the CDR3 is TGTGCCAGCTCACCTCTTCCCGGACAGGATTCTGGGTATGGCTACACCTTC. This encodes CASSPLPGQDSGYGYTF.

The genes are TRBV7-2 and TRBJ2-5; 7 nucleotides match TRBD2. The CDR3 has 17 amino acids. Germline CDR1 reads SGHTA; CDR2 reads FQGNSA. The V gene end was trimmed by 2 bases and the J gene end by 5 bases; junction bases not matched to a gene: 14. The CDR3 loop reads CASSLIAGSRGGETQYF. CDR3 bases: TGTGCCAGCAGCTTAATTGCCGGGAGTAGGGGAGGGGAGACCCAGTACTTC.

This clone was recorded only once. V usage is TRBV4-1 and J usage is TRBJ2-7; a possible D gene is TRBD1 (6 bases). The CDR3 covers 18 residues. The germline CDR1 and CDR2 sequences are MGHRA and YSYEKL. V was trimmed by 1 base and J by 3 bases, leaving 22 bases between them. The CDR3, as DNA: TGCGCCAGCAGCCAAGCGTCATACAGGGTCGGTAGAGACTACGAGCAGTACTTC. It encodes CASSQASYRVGRDYEQYF.

The CDR3 region has the DNA TGTGCCAGCGGGAAGGTTGGCAGGGGGCCCGAGCAGTACTTC. This translates into CASGKVGRGPEQYF. This chain links TRBV5-6 with TRBJ2-7; 8 bases map to TRBD1. Unmatched junction bases numbered 12, after V lost 7 bases and J lost 6 bases. This CDR3 comprises 14 residues. CDR1 and CDR2 from the germline V gene are SGHDT and YYEEEE.

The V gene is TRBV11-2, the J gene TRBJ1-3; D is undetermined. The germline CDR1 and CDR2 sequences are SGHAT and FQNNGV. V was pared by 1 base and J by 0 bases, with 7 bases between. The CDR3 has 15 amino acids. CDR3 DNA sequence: TGTGCCAGCAGCTTAGGCACCAGCTCTGGAAACACCATATATTTT. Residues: CASSLGTSSGNTIYF.

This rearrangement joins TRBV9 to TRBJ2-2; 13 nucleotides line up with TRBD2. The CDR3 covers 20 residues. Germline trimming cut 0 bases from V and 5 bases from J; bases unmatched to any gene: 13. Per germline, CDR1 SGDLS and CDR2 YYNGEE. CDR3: CASSVGLAGGAGFRTGELFF. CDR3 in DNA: TGTGCCAGCAGCGTAGGACTAGCGGGGGGTGCGGGCTTTCGGACCGGGGAGCTGTTTTTT.

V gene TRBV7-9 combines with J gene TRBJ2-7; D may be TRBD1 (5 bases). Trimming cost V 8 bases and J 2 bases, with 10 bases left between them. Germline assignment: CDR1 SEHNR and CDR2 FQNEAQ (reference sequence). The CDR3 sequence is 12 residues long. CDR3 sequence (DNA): TGTGCCAGCGGAGACAGCCCCTACGAGCAGTACTTC. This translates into CASGDSPYEQYF.

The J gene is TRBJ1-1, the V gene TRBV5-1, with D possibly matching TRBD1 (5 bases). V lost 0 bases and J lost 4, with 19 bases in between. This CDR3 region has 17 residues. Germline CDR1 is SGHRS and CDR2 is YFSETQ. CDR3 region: CASSLGRGSPIGTEAFF. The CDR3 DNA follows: TGCGCCAGCAGCTTGGGGCGGGGGTCTCCAATTGGCACTGAAGCTTTCTTT.

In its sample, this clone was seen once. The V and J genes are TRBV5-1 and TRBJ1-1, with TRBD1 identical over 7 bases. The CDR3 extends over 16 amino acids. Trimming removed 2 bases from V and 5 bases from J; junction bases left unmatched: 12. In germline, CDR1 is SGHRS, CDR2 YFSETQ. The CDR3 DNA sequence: TGCGCCAGCAGCTTCCGAGAAGGGGGCGCCGGAACTGAAGCTTTCTTT. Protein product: CASSFREGGAGTEAFF.

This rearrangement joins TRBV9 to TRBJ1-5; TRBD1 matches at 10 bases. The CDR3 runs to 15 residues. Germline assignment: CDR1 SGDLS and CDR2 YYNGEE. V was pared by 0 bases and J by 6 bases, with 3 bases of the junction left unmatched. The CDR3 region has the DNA TGTGCCAGCAGCGTAGCCGGGACAGGGGTTCAGCCCCAGCATTTT. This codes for CASSVAGTGVQPQHF.

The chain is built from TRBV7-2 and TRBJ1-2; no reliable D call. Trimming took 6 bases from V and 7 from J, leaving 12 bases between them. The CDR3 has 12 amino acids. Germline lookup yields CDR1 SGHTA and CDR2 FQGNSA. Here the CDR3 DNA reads TGTGCCAGCAGGACACCCTCCGGTGGCTACACCTTC. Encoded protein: CASRTPSGGYTF.

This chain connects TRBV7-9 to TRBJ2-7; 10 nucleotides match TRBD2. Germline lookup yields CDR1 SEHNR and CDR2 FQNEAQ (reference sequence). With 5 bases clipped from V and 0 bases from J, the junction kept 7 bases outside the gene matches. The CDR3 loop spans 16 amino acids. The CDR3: CASSPMSGGASYEQYF. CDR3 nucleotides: TGTGCCAGCAGCCCTATGAGCGGGGGGGCCTCCTACGAGCAGTACTTC.

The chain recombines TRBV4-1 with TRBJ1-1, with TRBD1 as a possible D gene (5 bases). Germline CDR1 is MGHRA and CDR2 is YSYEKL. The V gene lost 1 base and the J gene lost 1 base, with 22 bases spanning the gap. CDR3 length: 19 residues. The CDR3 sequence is CASSQGTLRGRLGNTEAFF. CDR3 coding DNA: TGCGCCAGCAGCCAAGGCACACTAAGGGGAAGGCTCGGGAACACTGAAGCTTTCTTT.

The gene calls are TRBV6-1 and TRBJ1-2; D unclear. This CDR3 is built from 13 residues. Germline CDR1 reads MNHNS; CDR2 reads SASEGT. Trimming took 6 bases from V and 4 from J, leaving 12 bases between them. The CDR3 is CASRLDGGYGYTF. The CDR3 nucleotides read TGTGCCAGCAGGCTGGACGGAGGCTATGGCTACACCTTC.

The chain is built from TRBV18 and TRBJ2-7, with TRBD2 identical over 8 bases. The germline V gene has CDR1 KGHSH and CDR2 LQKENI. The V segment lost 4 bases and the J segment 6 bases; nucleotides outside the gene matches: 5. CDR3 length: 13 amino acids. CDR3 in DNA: TGTGCCAGCTCACGGACTAGCTTGGGCGAGCAGTACTTC. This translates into CASSRTSLGEQYF.

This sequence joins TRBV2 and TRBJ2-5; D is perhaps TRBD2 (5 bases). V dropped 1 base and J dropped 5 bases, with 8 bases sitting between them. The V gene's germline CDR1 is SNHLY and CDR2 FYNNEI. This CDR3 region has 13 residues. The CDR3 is CASSEVRRETQYF. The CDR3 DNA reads TGTGCCAGCAGTGAAGTCAGGAGGGAGACCCAGTACTTC.

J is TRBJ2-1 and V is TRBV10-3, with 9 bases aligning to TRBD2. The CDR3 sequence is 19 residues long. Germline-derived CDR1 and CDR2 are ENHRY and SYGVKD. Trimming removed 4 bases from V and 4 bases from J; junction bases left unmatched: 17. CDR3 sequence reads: CAISGTSGSKGGNYNEQFF. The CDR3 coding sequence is TGTGCCATCAGTGGAACTAGCGGGTCTAAGGGGGGGAATTACAATGAGCAGTTCTTC.